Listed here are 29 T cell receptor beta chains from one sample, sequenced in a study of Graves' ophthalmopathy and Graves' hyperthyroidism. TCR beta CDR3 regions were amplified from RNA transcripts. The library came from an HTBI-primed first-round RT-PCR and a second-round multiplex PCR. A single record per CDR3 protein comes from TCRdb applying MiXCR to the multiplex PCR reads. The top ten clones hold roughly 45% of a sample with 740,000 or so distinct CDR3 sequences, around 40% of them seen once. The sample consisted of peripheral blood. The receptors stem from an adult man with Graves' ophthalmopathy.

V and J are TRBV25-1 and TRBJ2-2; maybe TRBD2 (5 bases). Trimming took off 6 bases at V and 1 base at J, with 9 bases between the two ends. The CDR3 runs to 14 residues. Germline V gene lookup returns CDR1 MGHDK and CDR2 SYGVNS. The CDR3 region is CASSPGMNTGELFF. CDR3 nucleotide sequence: TGTGCCAGCAGCCCCGGGATGAACACCGGGGAGCTGTTTTTT.

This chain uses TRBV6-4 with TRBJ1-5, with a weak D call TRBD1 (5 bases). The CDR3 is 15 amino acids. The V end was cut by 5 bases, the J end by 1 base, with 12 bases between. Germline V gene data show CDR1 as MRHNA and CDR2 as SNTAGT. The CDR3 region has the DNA TGTGCCAGCAGTTACGCAGGGAGGAGCAATCAGCCCCAGCATTTT. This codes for CASSYAGRSNQPQHF.

The chain's CDR3 is CSARSLAGVYGELFF. CDR3 DNA sequence: TGCAGTGCTAGATCTCTAGCGGGGGTATATGGGGAGCTGTTTTTT. The J gene is TRBJ2-2, the V gene TRBV20-1; 10 nucleotides align to TRBD2. The germline V gene encodes CDR1 DFQATT and CDR2 SNEGSKA (reference sequence). The J segment lost 8 bases and the V segment lost 2 bases, leaving 8 bases of the junction unmatched. The CDR3 sequence is 15 residues long.

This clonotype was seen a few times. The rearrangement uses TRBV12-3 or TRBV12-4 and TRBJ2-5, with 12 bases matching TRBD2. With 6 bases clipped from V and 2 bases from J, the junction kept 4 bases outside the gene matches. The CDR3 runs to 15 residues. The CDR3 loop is CASRQGTSGQETQYF. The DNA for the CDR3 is TGTGCCAGCAGGCAGGGGACTAGCGGGCAAGAGACCCAGTACTTC.

The CDR3 is CASSERDSLFNQPQHF. DNA for the CDR3: TGTGCCAGCAGTGAACGGGACAGCCTCTTTAATCAGCCCCAGCATTTT. This sequence joins TRBV6-5 and TRBJ1-5, with 7 nucleotides matching TRBD1. Germline assignment: CDR1 MNHEY and CDR2 SVGAGI. CDR3 size: 16 residues. V gave up 5 bases and J gave up 4 bases; unmatched junction bases: 11.

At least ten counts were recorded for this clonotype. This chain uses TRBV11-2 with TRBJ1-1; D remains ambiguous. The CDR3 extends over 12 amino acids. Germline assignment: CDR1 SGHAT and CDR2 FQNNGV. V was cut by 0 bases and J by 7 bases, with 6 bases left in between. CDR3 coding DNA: TGTGCCAGCAGCTTAGATAGGGTTGAAGCTTTCTTT. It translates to CASSLDRVEAFF. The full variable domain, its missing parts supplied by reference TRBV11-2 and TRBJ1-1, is EAGVAQSPRYKIIEKRQSVAFWCNPISGHATLYWYQQILGQGPKLLIQFQNNGVVDDSQLPKDRFSAERLKGVDSTLKIQPAKLEDSAVYLCASSLDRVEAFFGQGTRLTVV.

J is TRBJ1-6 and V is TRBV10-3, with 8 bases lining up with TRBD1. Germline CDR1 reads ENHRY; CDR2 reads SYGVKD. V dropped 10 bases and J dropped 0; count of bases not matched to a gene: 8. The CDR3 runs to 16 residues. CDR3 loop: CARLRTGSSYNSPLHF. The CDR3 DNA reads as TGTGCCAGACTAAGGACAGGGAGCTCCTATAATTCACCCCTCCACTTT.

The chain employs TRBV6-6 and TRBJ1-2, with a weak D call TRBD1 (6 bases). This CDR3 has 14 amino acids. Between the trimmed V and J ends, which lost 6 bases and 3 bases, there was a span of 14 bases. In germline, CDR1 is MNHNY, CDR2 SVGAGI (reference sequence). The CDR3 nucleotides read TGTGCCAGCAGAAACAACAGGGTAGACTATGGCTACACCTTC. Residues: CASRNNRVDYGYTF.

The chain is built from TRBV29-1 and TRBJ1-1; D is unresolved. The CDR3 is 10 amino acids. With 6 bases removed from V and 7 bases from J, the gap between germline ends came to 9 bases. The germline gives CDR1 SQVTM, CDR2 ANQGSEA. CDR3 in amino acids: CSVQTLEAFF. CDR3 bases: TGCAGCGTACAGACACTTGAAGCTTTCTTT.

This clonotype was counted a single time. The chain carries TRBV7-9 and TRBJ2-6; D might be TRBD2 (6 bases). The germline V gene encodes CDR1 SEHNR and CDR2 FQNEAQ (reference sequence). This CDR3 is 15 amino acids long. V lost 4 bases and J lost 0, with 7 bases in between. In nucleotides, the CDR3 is TGTGCCAGCAGCTGGGGGGACTCTGGGGCCAACGTCCTGACTTTC. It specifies CASSWGDSGANVLTF.

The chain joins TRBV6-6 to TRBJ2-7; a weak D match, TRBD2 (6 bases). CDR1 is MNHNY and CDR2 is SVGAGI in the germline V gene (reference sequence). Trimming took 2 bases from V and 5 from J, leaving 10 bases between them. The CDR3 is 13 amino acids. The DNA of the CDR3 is TGTGCCAGCAGTTACACGACTAGGGACGAGCAGTACTTC. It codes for CASSYTTRDEQYF.

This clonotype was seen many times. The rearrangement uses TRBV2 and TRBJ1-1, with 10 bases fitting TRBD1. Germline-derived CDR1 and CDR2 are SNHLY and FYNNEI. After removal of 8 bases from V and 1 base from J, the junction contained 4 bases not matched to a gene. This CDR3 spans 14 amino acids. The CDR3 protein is CASLRDRGNTEAFF. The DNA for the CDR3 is TGTGCCAGCCTTCGGGACAGGGGGAACACTGAAGCTTTCTTT.

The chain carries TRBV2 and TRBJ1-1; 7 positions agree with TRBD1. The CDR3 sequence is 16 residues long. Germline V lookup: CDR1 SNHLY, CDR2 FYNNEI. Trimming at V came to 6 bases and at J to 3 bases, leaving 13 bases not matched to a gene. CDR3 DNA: TGTGCCAGCAGGTGGAGGGGGGGGACAGCTGACACTGAAGCTTTCTTT. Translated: CASRWRGGTADTEAFF.

The CDR3 DNA reads as TGTGCCAGCAGCTTAATCTGGGAAAGCGGCTACACCTTC. It translates to CASSLIWESGYTF. V usage is TRBV7-9 and J usage is TRBJ1-2; no definite D call. The CDR3 is made up of 13 amino acids. The ends were cut back, 2 bases at V and 8 bases at J, with 12 bases in the middle. Germline V gene data show CDR1 as SEHNR and CDR2 as FQNEAQ (reference sequence).

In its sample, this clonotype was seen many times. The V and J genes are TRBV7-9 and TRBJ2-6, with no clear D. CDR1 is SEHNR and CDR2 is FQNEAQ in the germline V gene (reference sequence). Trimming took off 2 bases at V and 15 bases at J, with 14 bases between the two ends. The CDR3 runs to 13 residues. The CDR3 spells CASSLSSNYALTF. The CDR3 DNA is TGTGCCAGCAGCTTATCTTCTAACTATGCCCTGACTTTC. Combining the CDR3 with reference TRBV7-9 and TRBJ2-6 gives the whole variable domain DTGVSQNPRHKITKRGQNVTFRCDPISEHNRLYWYRQTLGQGPEFLTYFQNEAQLEKSRLLSDRFSAERPKGSFSTLEIQRTEQGDSAMYLCASSLSSNYALTFGAGSRLTVL.

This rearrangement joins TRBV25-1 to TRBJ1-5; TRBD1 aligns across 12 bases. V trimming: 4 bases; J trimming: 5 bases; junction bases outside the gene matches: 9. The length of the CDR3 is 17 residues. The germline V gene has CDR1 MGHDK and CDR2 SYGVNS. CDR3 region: CASSAIYRDRGHQPQHF. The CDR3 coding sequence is TGTGCCAGCAGTGCTATCTACCGGGACAGGGGGCATCAGCCCCAGCATTTT.

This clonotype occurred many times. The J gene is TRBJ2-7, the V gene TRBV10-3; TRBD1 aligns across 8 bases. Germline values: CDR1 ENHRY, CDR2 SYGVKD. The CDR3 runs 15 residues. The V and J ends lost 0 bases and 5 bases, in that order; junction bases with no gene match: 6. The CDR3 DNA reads TGTGCCATCAGTGAGTCCTCCGGACAGGGACACGAGCAGTACTTC. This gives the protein CAISESSGQGHEQYF.

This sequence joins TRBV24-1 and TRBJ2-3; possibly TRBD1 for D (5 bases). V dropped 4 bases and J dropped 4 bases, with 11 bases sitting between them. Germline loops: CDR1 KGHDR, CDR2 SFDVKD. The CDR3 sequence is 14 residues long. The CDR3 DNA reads TGTGCCACCAGTGACTCAGGGCCCGCAGATACGCAGTATTTT. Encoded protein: CATSDSGPADTQYF.

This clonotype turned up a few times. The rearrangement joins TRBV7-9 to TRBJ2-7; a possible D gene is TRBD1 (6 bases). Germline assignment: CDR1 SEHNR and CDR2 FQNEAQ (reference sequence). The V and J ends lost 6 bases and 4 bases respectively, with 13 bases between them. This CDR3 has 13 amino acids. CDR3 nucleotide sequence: TGTGCCAGCAGTTTCCCAGGGGCTTACGAGCAGTACTTC. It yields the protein CASSFPGAYEQYF.

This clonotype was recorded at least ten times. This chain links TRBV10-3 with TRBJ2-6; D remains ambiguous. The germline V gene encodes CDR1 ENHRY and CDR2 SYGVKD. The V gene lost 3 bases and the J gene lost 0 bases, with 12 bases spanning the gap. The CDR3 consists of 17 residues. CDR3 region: CAISDVVRTSGANVLTF. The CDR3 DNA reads TGTGCCATCAGTGACGTTGTTAGGACCTCTGGGGCCAACGTCCTGACTTTC.

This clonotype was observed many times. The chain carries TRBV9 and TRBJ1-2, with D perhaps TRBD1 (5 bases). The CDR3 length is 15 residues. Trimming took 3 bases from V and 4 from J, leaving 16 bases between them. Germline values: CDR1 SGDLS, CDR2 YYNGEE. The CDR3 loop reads CASSENRGASYGYTF. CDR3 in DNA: TGTGCCAGCAGCGAGAACCGGGGCGCAAGCTATGGCTACACCTTC.

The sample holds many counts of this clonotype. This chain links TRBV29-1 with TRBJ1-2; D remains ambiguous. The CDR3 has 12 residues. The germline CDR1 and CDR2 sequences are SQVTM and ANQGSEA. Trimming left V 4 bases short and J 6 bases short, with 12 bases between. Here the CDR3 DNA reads TGCAGCGTTGGTCAAAGTAGGAATGGCTACACCTTC. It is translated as CSVGQSRNGYTF. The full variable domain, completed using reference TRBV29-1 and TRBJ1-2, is SAVISQKPSRDICQRGTSLTIQCQVDSQVTMMFWYRQQPGQSLTLIATANQGSEATYESGFVIDKFPISRPNLTFSTLTVSNMSPEDSSIYLCSVGQSRNGYTFGSGTRLTVV.

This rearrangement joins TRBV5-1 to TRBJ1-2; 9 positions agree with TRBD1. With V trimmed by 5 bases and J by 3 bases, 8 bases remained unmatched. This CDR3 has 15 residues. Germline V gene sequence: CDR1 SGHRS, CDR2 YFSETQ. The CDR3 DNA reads TGCGCCAGCAGGTCCGGGACAGGGTCTCACTATGGCTACACCTTC. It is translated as CASRSGTGSHYGYTF.

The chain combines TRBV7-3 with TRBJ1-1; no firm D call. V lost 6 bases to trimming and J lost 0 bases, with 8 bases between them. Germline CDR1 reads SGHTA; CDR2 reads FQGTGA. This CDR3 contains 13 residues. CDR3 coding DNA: TGTGCCAGCAGAGTACAGTTGAACACTGAAGCTTTCTTT. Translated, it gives CASRVQLNTEAFF.

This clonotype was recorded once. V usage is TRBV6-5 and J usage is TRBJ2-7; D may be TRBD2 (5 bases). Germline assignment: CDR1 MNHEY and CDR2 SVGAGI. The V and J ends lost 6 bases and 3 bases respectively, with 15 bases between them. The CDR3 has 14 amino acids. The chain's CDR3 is CASSLNEGFYEQYF. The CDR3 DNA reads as TGTGCCAGCAGCCTCAACGAGGGATTCTACGAGCAGTACTTC.

The CDR3 DNA is TGTGCCAGCATCCCCGGGACAGTGGGAGTCACTGAAGCTTTCTTT. It specifies CASIPGTVGVTEAFF. The chain links TRBV5-7 to TRBJ1-1; 7 bases agree with TRBD1. TRBV5-7 is labeled an ORF, and its function is uncertain. J gave up 4 bases and V 6 bases, and 12 bases lay outside the gene matches. The CDR3 consists of 15 residues.

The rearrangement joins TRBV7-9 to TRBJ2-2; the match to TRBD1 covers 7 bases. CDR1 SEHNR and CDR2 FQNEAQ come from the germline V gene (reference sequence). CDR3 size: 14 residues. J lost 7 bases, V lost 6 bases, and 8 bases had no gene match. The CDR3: CASSPQGIIGELFF. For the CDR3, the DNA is TGTGCCAGCAGTCCACAGGGGATAATCGGGGAGCTGTTTTTT.

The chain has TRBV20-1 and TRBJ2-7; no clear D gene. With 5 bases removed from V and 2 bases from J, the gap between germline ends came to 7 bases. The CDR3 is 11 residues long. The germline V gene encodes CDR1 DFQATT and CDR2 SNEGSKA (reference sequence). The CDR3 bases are TGCAGTGCTCCCAACCCCTACGAGCAGTACTTC. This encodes CSAPNPYEQYF.

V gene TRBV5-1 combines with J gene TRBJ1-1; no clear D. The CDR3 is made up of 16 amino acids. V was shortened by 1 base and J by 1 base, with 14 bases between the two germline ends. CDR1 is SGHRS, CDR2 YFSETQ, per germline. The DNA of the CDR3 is TGCGCCAGCAGCTTGAAGTGGGATTTTTCGAACACTGAAGCTTTCTTT. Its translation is CASSLKWDFSNTEAFF.